The 29 T cell receptor beta chains reported below all come from one sample, sequenced in a study of blood T cell repertoires in COVID-19. The table came from immunoSEQ multiplex PCR; TCRdb's copy has only in-frame clones and leaves some out. The sample lists 80,000 to 100,000 clones; roughly 80% were seen once. Sequencing used peripheral blood. Source of these receptors: a man in his 70s with active or convalescent COVID-19.

The J gene is TRBJ1-1, the V gene TRBV6-5, with 8 nucleotides matching TRBD1. Unmatched junction bases numbered 10, after V lost 6 bases and J lost 7 bases. The CDR3 is made up of 14 amino acids. Germline CDR1 reads MNHEY; CDR2 reads SVGAGI. CDR3 in DNA: TGTGCCAGCAGAGCTAGACAGGGGAGCTTTGAAGCTTTCTTT. Its translation: CASRARQGSFEAFF.

The chain couples TRBV5-4 to TRBJ1-2; 12 bases fit TRBD1. The CDR3 has 16 amino acids. CDR1 is SGHNT and CDR2 is YYREEE in the germline V gene (reference sequence). V was clipped by 4 bases and J by 7 bases; unmatched bases: 11. As DNA, the CDR3 is TGTGCCAGCAGCCCCATTCCGGGACAGGGGGCGACTGGCTACACCTTC. The encoded protein is CASSPIPGQGATGYTF.

The V call is TRBV5-1, the J call TRBJ1-5; perhaps TRBD1 as D (6 bases). The CDR3 loop spans 14 amino acids. The germline CDR1 and CDR2 sequences are SGHRS and YFSETQ. Deletions cut 0 bases from V and 6 bases from J, with 10 bases between. For the CDR3, the DNA is TGCGCCAGCAGCTTGGTAGCAGGGGTTCAGCCCCAGCATTTT. Its translation is CASSLVAGVQPQHF.

The chain combines TRBV5-6 with TRBJ1-6; 10 bases align to TRBD1. V dropped 4 bases and J dropped 6; count of bases not matched to a gene: 7. Per germline, CDR1 SGHDT and CDR2 YYEEEE. This CDR3 has 16 residues. The CDR3 nucleotides read TGTGCCAGCAGCCCAAGACAGGGGGCCCGTAATTCACCCCTCCACTTT. Its protein product is CASSPRQGARNSPLHF.

The chain couples TRBV4-3 to TRBJ1-2; 8 bases map to TRBD1. Looked up from germline, CDR1 is LGHNA and CDR2 is YSLEER. The CDR3 has 13 amino acids. V lost 3 bases and J lost 8; bases outside the gene matches: 5. The CDR3 nucleotides are TGCGCCAGCAGCCAGGACAGGGAAGGGGGCTACACCTTC. It yields the protein CASSQDREGGYTF.

This clone appeared a few times. This CDR3 reads CASSIGSSGTYEQYF. The CDR3, as DNA: TGTGCCAGTAGTATAGGTTCCTCAGGTACCTACGAGCAGTACTTC. The chain recombines TRBV19 with TRBJ2-7; unclear D gene. V lost 1 base to trimming and J lost 2 bases, with 12 bases between them. CDR3 length equals 15 residues. Germline V gene lookup returns CDR1 LNHDA and CDR2 SQIVND (reference sequence).

This chain uses TRBV7-9 with TRBJ1-3, with no clear D. Trimming pared 3 bases from V and 0 bases from J, leaving 9 bases between. This CDR3 has 15 amino acids. Per germline, CDR1 SEHNR and CDR2 FQNEAQ (reference sequence). The chain's CDR3 is CASSLGSSSGNTIYF. The CDR3 DNA reads TGTGCCAGCAGCTTGGGCAGCTCCTCTGGAAACACCATATATTTT.

This clone has only a few counts. V and J are TRBV6-1 and TRBJ1-6; D call uncertain. The germline V and J ends were trimmed by 1 base and 9 bases, with 7 bases remaining between them. This CDR3 spans 13 amino acids. Per germline, CDR1 MNHNS and CDR2 SASEGT. For the CDR3, the DNA is TGTGCCAGCAGTGAAGACAGTAGTTCACCCCTCCACTTT. The encoded protein is CASSEDSSSPLHF.

The CDR3 nucleotides are TGTGCCAGCAGCTCAAACGTTAGGACAGGGGGAGGTTCACCCCTCCACTTT. It translates to CASSSNVRTGGGSPLHF. This chain connects TRBV7-2 to TRBJ1-6; 10 nucleotides agree with TRBD1. J gave up 9 bases and V 4 bases, and 12 bases lay outside the gene matches. CDR1 is SGHTA and CDR2 is FQGNSA in the germline V gene. This CDR3 region has 17 residues.

This clone was recorded many times. This chain connects TRBV19 to TRBJ1-1; no reliable D call. The V gene lost 8 bases and the J gene lost 3 bases, with 10 bases spanning the gap. The CDR3 sequence is 12 residues long. Germline V lookup: CDR1 LNHDA, CDR2 SQIVND (reference sequence). In nucleotides, the CDR3 is TGTGCCAGTGCCGCACCGGACACTGAAGCTTTCTTT. Its protein is CASAAPDTEAFF.

The rearrangement links TRBV5-1 to TRBJ2-3, with a weak D call TRBD2 (6 bases). V was clipped by 5 bases and J by 0 bases, with 13 bases between them. The CDR3 has 15 amino acids. The V gene's germline CDR1 is SGHRS and CDR2 YFSETQ. CDR3 sequence reads: CASSLAMSSTDTQYF. CDR3 DNA: TGCGCCAGCAGTCTAGCGATGTCTAGCACAGATACGCAGTATTTT.

This clone was seen only a few times. J is TRBJ1-5 and V is TRBV28; D remains unclear. The V gene's germline CDR1 is MDHEN and CDR2 SYDVKM. Trimming took off 7 bases at V and 7 bases at J, with 14 bases between the two ends. This CDR3 comprises 13 residues. CDR3 sequence reads: CASISGGEQPQHF. The CDR3 DNA reads TGTGCCAGCATCTCGGGCGGGGAACAGCCCCAGCATTTT.

The chain joins TRBV10-2 to TRBJ2-3; TRBD2 aligns across 12 bases. J gave up 1 base and V 0 bases, and 2 bases lay outside the gene matches. CDR1 WSHSY and CDR2 SAAADI come from the germline V gene. CDR3 size: 17 residues. CDR3 sequence: CASSESRLAGGTDTQYF. CDR3 nucleotide sequence: TGCGCCAGCAGTGAGTCCCGACTAGCGGGGGGCACAGATACGCAGTATTTT.

The chain links TRBV11-2 to TRBJ2-7; 8 bases align to TRBD1. The CDR3 loop spans 12 amino acids. Germline-derived CDR1 and CDR2 are SGHAT and FQNNGV. Trimming cost V 3 bases and J 6 bases; bases outside gene matches: 1. The CDR3 nucleotides read TGTGCCAGCAGCTTGGACAGGGCCGAGCAGTACTTC. This sequence encodes CASSLDRAEQYF. Drawing the rest from reference TRBV11-2 and TRBJ2-7, the complete variable domain is EAGVAQSPRYKIIEKRQSVAFWCNPISGHATLYWYQQILGQGPKLLIQFQNNGVVDDSQLPKDRFSAERLKGVDSTLKIQPAKLEDSAVYLCASSLDRAEQYFGPGTRLTVT.

The chain links TRBV7-9 to TRBJ2-3; D possibly corresponds to TRBD2 (5 bases). CDR3 length: 16 residues. Trimming pared 5 bases from V and 1 base from J, leaving 16 bases between. In germline, CDR1 is SEHNR, CDR2 FQNEAQ (reference sequence). The CDR3: CASSPRAGRGTDTQYF. Written as DNA, the CDR3 is TGTGCCAGCAGCCCGAGGGCGGGTAGGGGCACAGATACGCAGTATTTT.

The V call is TRBV18, the J call TRBJ1-6; maybe TRBD1 (6 bases). This CDR3 has 15 amino acids. CDR1 KGHSH and CDR2 LQKENI come from the germline V gene. V lost 3 bases and J lost 7, with 13 bases in between. The CDR3 nucleotides read TGTGCCAGCTCACCGGGAGGGGGGTCCAATTCACCCCTCCACTTT. Protein product: CASSPGGGSNSPLHF.

This chain connects TRBV4-2 to TRBJ1-5; 7 positions match TRBD1. J lost 6 bases, V lost 0 bases, and 2 bases had no gene match. This CDR3 is 14 amino acids long. The V gene's germline CDR1 is LGHNA and CDR2 YNFKEQ. The chain's CDR3 is CASSQEGTVQPQHF. CDR3 bases: TGTGCCAGCAGCCAAGAAGGGACAGTTCAGCCCCAGCATTTT.

The chain carries TRBV10-3 and TRBJ1-4; TRBD1 agrees at 8 bases. V was clipped by 4 bases and J by 5 bases; unmatched bases: 0. CDR1 is ENHRY and CDR2 is SYGVKD in the germline V gene. This CDR3 is built from 13 residues. The CDR3 bases are TGTGCCATCAGTGGGGACAGGAATGAAAAACTGTTTTTT. Residues: CAISGDRNEKLFF.

The chain employs TRBV18 and TRBJ1-3; D gene unclear. The CDR3 consists of 16 residues. V was clipped by 3 bases and J by 0 bases, with 12 bases between them. From germline, CDR1 is KGHSH and CDR2 LQKENI. The CDR3 DNA is TGTGCCAGCTCACCGTTCGGCCCTAGCTCTGGAAACACCATATATTTT. This gives the protein CASSPFGPSSGNTIYF. The whole variable domain, filled in from reference TRBV18 and TRBJ1-3, reads NAGVMQNPRHLVRRRGQEARLRCSPMKGHSHVYWYRQLPEEGLKFMVYLQKENIIDESGMPKERFSAEFPKEGPSILRIQQVVRGDSAAYFCASSPFGPSSGNTIYFGEGSWLTVV.

This chain connects TRBV18 to TRBJ2-3, with 7 positions matching TRBD2. The trim removed 5 bases at V and 0 bases at J, leaving 8 bases unmatched. This CDR3 has 16 amino acids. Germline-derived CDR1 and CDR2 are KGHSH and LQKENI. Written as DNA, the CDR3 is TGTGCCAGCTCAACCTTAAGCGGGGACAGCACAGATACGCAGTATTTT. As protein: CASSTLSGDSTDTQYF.

J is TRBJ2-7 and V is TRBV6-5; TRBD1 matches 8 bases. CDR1 and CDR2 from the germline V gene are MNHEY and SVGAGI. Trimming removed 4 bases from V and 6 bases from J; junction bases left unmatched: 5. The CDR3 contains 13 residues. In DNA form, the CDR3 reads TGTGCCAGCAGTTTCGGGACAGGTGTCGAGCAGTACTTC. It codes for CASSFGTGVEQYF.

This clone was recorded only once. V and J are TRBV6-2 or TRBV6-3 and TRBJ2-2; D call uncertain. This CDR3 spans 13 amino acids. Germline values: CDR1 MNHEY, CDR2 SVGEGT. Trimming pared 4 bases from V and 5 bases from J, leaving 8 bases between. The CDR3 DNA sequence: TGTGCCAGCAGTTCCTTATCGACCGGGGAGCTGTTTTTT. It is translated as CASSSLSTGELFF.

This chain connects TRBV9 to TRBJ2-7; D possibly corresponds to TRBD2 (7 bases). CDR3 length: 15 amino acids. CDR1 and CDR2 from the germline V gene are SGDLS and YYNGEE. The germline V and J ends were trimmed by 0 bases and 2 bases, with 12 bases remaining between them. The CDR3 DNA is TGTGCCAGCAGCGTAGCTGGGGGGGCTCCCTACGAGCAGTACTTC. It encodes CASSVAGGAPYEQYF.

CDR3: CASSLSSAAGETQYF. CDR3 bases: TGTGCCAGCAGCTTAAGCAGCGCGGCGGGAGAGACCCAGTACTTC. The chain couples TRBV11-2 to TRBJ2-5; tentative D call: TRBD2 (5 bases). This CDR3 region has 15 residues. Germline-derived CDR1 and CDR2 are SGHAT and FQNNGV. V gave up 2 bases and J gave up 4 bases, with 14 bases separating them.

V is TRBV7-9 and J is TRBJ2-1, with TRBD2 identical over 11 bases. The junction had 14 bases not matched to a gene; V was cut back by 5 bases and J by 8 bases. The CDR3 runs 17 residues. Germline CDR1 reads SEHNR; CDR2 reads FQNEAQ (reference sequence). The CDR3 region is CASSPGSGGAGRYEQFF. CDR3 sequence (DNA): TGTGCCAGCAGCCCCGGTAGCGGGGGGGCTGGCAGGTATGAGCAGTTCTTC. The variable domain in full, completed from reference TRBV7-9 and TRBJ2-1, reads DTGVSQNPRHKITKRGQNVTFRCDPISEHNRLYWYRQTLGQGPEFLTYFQNEAQLEKSRLLSDRFSAERPKGSFSTLEIQRTEQGDSAMYLCASSPGSGGAGRYEQFFGPGTRLTVL.

The rearrangement uses TRBV28 and TRBJ2-5; 9 bases map to TRBD1. The CDR3 totals 16 residues. The junction had 10 bases not matched to a gene; V was cut back by 7 bases and J by 1 base. Germline V gene sequence: CDR1 MDHEN, CDR2 SYDVKM. The CDR3 here is CASTAAGTGPQETQYF. CDR3 nucleotide sequence: TGTGCCAGCACCGCGGCGGGGACAGGGCCCCAAGAGACCCAGTACTTC.

In this sample, this clone turned up a few times. The V and J genes are TRBV11-2 and TRBJ2-7, with a tentative D call TRBD2 (6 bases). V dropped 5 bases and J dropped 4 bases, with 9 bases sitting between them. The germline CDR1 and CDR2 sequences are SGHAT and FQNNGV. The CDR3 totals 12 residues. CDR3 in amino acids: CASSPGVYEQYF. DNA of the CDR3: TGTGCCAGCAGCCCGGGGGTTTACGAGCAGTACTTC.

The chain has TRBV7-8 and TRBJ2-4; the match to TRBD1 covers 8 bases. Germline CDR1 reads SGHVS; CDR2 reads FQNEAQ. V lost 5 bases and J lost 4; bases outside the gene matches: 4. The CDR3 totals 14 residues. The CDR3 loop reads CASSLDRAKNIQYF. The CDR3 bases are TGTGCCAGCAGCCTGGACAGGGCAAAAAACATTCAGTACTTC.

The J gene is TRBJ2-5, the V gene TRBV7-2; 7 bases are a match to TRBD2. Germline V gene data show CDR1 as SGHTA and CDR2 as FQGNSA. V shed 5 bases and J 4 bases; nucleotides not matched to a gene: 13. The CDR3 spans 16 residues. CDR3 sequence reads: CASSRRSGGTAETQYF. The CDR3 nucleotides read TGTGCCAGCAGCAGAAGGTCGGGGGGTACAGCAGAGACCCAGTACTTC.